Here is one T cell receptor (beta chain) with its context. Its target is not known. Researchers ran the PCR with 60 Vbeta and 13 Jbeta primers. TCRdb's copy holds only in-frame clones and misses some; the assay was immunoSEQ multiplex PCR. The repertoire includes approximately 150,000 clones, roughly four fifths of them detected once, and about 11% sits in the top ten. This record belongs to a study of cytomegalovirus exposure and HLA in healthy donors. In the study overall: Genotyping showed approximately 81% of some 400 donors falling in the Caucasian-associated ancestry cluster.

Germline V gene data show CDR1 as SGHTA and CDR2 as FQGNSA. The ends lost 5 bases at V and 8 bases at J; junction bases unmatched: 7. The CDR3 extends over 15 amino acids. Points from the study as a whole: An apparent linkage of common viral pathogens to several of the most significant clusters emerged in a later analysis. Usually a TCR sequence was rare, but some public TCRs were found in many donors.

This TCR was recovered from a middle-aged man in good health and CMV-seropositive. V is TRBV7-2 and J is TRBJ2-3, with TRBD2 matching 13 bases. The sequenced material came from PBMCs. CDR3 DNA sequence: TGTGCCAGCAGCCTCGGGACTAGCGGGACTTCTACGCAGTATTTT. This codes for CASSLGTSGTSTQYF.